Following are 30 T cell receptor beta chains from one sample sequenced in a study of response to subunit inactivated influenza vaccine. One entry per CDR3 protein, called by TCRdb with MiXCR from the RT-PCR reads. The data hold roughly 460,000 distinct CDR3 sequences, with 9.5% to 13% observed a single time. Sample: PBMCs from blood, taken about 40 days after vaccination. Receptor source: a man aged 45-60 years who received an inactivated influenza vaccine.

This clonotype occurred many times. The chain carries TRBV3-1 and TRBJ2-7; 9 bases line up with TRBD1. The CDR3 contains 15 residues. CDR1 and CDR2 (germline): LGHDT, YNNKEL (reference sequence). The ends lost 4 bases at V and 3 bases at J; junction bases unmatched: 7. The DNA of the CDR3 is TGTGCCAGCAGCCGGGCCGGGACAGGGATCTACGAGCAGTACTTC. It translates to CASSRAGTGIYEQYF.

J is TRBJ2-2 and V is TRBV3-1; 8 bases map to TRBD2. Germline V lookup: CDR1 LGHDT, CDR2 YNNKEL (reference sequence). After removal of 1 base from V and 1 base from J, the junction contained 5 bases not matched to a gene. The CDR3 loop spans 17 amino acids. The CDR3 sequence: CASSQVSGRMNTGELFF. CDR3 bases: TGTGCCAGCAGCCAAGTCAGCGGGAGAATGAACACCGGGGAGCTGTTTTTT.

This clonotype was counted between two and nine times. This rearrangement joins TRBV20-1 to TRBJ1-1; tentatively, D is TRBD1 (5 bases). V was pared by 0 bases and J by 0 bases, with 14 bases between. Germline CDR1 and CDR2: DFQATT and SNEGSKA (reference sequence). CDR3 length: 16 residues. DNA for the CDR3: TGCAGTGCTAGAGATCGTAGTCGGGACTTGAACACTGAAGCTTTCTTT. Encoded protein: CSARDRSRDLNTEAFF.

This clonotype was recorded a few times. CDR3 DNA sequence: TGTGCCATCAGTTCTCAGGGAACGGGCAATCAGCCCCAGCATTTT. As protein: CAISSQGTGNQPQHF. The chain links TRBV10-3 to TRBJ1-5, with a possible D match to TRBD1 (5 bases). The CDR3 has 15 residues. V lost 5 bases, J lost 2 bases, and 13 bases lay in between. Germline CDR1 ENHRY, CDR2 SYGVKD.

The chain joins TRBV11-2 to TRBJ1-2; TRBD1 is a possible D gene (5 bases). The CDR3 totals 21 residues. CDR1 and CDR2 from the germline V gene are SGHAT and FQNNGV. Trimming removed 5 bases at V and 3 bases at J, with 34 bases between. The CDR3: CASSAGASPSMGTPGYYGYTF. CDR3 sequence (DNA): TGTGCCAGCAGCGCCGGGGCCAGTCCATCAATGGGGACTCCGGGCTACTATGGCTACACCTTC.

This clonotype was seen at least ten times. CDR3 bases: TGTGCCAGCAGCCCATACATACTCACCAGCACAGATACGCAGTATTTT. Protein sequence: CASSPYILTSTDTQYF. The rearrangement links TRBV28 to TRBJ2-3; the D is unclear. Trimming removed 6 bases from V and 0 bases from J, with 16 bases in between. In germline, CDR1 is MDHEN, CDR2 SYDVKM. The CDR3 is made up of 16 amino acids.

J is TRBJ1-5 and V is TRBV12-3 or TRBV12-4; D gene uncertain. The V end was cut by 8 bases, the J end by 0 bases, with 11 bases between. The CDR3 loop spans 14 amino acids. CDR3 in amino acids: CASWWRGSNQPQHF. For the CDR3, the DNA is TGTGCCAGCTGGTGGCGCGGTAGCAATCAGCCCCAGCATTTT.

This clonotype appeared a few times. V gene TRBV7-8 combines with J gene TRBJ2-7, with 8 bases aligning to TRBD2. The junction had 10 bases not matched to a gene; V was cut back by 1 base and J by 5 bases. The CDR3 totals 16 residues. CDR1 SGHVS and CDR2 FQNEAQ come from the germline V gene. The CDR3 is CASSLGGLGGRNEQYF. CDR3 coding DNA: TGTGCCAGCAGCTTAGGGGGACTAGGAGGCAGGAACGAGCAGTACTTC.

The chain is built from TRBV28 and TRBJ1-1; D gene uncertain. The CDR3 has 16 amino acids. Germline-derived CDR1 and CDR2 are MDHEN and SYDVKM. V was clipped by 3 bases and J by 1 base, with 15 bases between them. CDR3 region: CASSLTPGQSNTEAFF. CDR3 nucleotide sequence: TGTGCCAGCAGTTTGACCCCTGGGCAGTCGAACACTGAAGCTTTCTTT.

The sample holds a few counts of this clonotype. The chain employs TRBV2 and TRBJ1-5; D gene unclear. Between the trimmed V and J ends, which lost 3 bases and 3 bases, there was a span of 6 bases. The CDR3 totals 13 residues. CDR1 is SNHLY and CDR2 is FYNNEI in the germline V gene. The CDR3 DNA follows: TGTGCCAGCAGTGAGGGGTTCAATCAGCCCCAGCATTTT. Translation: CASSEGFNQPQHF.

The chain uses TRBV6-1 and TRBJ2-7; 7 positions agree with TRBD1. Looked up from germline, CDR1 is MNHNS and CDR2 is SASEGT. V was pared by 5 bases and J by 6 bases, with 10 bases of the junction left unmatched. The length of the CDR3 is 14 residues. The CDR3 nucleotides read TGTGCCAGCAGTCCGCAGGGGGACCGCTTCGAGCAGTACTTC. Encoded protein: CASSPQGDRFEQYF.

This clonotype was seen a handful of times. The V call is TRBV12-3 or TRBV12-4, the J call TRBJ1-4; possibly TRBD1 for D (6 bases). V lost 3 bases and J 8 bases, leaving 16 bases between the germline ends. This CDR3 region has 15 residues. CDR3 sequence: CASSFAARGEEKLFF. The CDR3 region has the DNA TGTGCCAGCAGTTTTGCGGCCAGGGGAGAAGAAAAACTGTTTTTT.

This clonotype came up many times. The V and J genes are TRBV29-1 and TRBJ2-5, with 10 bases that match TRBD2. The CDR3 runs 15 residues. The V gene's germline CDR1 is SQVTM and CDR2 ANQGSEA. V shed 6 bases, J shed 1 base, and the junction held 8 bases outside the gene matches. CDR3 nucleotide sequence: TGCAGCGTAGACCCTGGGACTAGCGCCCAAGAGACCCAGTACTTC. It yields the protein CSVDPGTSAQETQYF.

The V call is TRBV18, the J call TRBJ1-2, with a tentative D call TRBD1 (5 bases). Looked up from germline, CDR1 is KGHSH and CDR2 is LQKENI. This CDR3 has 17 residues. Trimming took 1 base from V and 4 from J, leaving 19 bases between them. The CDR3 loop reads CASSPQIGSSGTYGYTF. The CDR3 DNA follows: TGTGCCAGCTCACCACAGATCGGGTCGTCAGGGACCTATGGCTACACCTTC.

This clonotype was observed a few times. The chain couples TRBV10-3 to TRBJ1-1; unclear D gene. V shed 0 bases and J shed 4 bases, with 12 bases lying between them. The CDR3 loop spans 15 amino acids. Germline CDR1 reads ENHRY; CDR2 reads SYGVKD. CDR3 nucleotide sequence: TGTGCCATCAGTGAGTCTGTTATAATGGGCACTGAAGCTTTCTTT. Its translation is CAISESVIMGTEAFF.

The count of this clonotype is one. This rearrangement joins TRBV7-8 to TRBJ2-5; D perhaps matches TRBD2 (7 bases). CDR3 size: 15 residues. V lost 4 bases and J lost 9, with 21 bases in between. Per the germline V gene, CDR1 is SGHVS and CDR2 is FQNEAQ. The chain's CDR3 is CASSSTGTGGPPQYF. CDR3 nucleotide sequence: TGTGCCAGCAGCTCCACCGGGACGGGGGGCCCTCCCCAGTACTTC.

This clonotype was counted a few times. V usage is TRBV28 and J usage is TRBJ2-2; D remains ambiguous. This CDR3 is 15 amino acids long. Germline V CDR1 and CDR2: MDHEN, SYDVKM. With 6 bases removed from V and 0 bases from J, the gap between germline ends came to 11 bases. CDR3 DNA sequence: TGTGCCAGCAGCTCCCCCACCGCGAACACCGGGGAGCTGTTTTTT. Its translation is CASSSPTANTGELFF. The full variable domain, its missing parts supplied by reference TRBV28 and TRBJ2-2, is DVKVTQSSRYLVKRTGEKVFLECVQDMDHENMFWYRQDPGLGLRLIYFSYDVKMKEKGDIPEGYSVSREKKERFSLILESASTNQTSMYLCASSSPTANTGELFFGEGSRLTVL.

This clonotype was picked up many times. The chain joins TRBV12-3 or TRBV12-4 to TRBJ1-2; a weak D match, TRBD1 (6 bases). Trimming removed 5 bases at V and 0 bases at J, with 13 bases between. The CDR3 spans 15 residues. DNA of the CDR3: TGTGCCAGCAGTGCCCCGGGACACTCTAACTATGGCTACACCTTC. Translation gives CASSAPGHSNYGYTF.

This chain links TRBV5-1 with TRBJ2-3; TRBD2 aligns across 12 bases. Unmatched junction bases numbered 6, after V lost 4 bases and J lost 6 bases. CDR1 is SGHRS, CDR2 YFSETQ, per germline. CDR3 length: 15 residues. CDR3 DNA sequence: TGCGCCAGCAGCGCCCTAGCGGGGGGGCGGGATACGCAGTATTTT. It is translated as CASSALAGGRDTQYF.

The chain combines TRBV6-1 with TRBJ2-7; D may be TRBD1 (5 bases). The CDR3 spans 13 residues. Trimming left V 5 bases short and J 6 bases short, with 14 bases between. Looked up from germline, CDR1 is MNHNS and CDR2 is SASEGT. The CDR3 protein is CASSPSGHAEQYF. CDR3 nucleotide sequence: TGTGCCAGCAGTCCCTCAGGACATGCCGAGCAGTACTTC.

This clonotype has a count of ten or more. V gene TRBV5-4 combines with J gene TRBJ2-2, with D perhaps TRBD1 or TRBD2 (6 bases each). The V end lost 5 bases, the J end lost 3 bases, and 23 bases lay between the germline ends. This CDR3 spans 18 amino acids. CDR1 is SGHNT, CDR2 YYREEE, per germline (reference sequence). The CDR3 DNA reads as TGTGCCAGCAGGCTGATCTCGGGGGCCCATAGGGACACCGGGGAGCTGTTTTTT. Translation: CASRLISGAHRDTGELFF. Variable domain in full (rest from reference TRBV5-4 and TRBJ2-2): ETGVTQSPTHLIKTRGQQVTLRCSSQSGHNTVSWYQQALGQGPQFIFQYYREEENGRGNFPPRFSGLQFPNYSSELNVNALELDDSALYLCASRLISGAHRDTGELFFGEGSRLTVL.

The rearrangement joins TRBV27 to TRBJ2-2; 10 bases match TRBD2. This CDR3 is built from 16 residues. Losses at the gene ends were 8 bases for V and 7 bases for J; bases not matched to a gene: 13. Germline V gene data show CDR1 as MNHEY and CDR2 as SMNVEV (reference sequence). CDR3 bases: TGTGCCAGCTCGAAGGAGGGACTAGCGTATGGCGGGGAGCTGTTTTTT. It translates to CASSKEGLAYGGELFF.

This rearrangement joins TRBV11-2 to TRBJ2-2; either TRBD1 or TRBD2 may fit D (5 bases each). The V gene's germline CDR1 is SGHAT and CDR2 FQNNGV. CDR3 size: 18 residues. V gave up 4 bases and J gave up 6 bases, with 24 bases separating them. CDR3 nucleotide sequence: TGTGCCAGCAGCTCCGACCCCGCAGTCGCTCGAGGGGCCGGGGAGCTGTTTTTT. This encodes CASSSDPAVARGAGELFF. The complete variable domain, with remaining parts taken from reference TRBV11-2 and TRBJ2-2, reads EAGVAQSPRYKIIEKRQSVAFWCNPISGHATLYWYQQILGQGPKLLIQFQNNGVVDDSQLPKDRFSAERLKGVDSTLKIQPAKLEDSAVYLCASSSDPAVARGAGELFFGEGSRLTVL.

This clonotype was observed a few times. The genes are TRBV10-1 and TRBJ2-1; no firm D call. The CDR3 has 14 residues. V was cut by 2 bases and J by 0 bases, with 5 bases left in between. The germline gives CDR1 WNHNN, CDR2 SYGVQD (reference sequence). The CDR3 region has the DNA TGCGCCAGCAGTGAGGGGATCTCCTACAATGAGCAGTTCTTC. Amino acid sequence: CASSEGISYNEQFF.

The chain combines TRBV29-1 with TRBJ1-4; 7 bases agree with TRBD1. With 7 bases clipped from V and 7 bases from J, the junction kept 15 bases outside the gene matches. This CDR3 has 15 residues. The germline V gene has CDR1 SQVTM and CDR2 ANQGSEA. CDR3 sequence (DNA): TGCAGCGCCGCCATTCGGGCAGGGGGGCCTGAAAAACTGTTTTTT. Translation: CSAAIRAGGPEKLFF.

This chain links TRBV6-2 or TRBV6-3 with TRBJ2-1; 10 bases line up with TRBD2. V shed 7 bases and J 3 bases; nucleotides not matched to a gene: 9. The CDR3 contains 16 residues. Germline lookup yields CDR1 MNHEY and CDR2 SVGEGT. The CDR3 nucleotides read TGTGCCAGCACCACAGCGGGAGGGCCCCGCTACAATGAGCAGTTCTTC. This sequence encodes CASTTAGGPRYNEQFF.

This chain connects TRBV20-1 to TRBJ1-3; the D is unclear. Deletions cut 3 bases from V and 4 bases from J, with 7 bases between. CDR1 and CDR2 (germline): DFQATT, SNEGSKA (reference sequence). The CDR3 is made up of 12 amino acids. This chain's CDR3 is CSASPGGNTIYF. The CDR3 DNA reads TGCAGTGCTAGCCCGGGGGGAAACACCATATATTTT.

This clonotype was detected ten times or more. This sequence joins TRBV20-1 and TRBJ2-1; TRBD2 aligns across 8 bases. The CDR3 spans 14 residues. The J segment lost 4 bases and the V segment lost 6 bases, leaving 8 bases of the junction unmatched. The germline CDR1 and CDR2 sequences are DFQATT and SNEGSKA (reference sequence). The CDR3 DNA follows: TGCAGTGCCGCAAGACTAGCGTTGTACAATGAGCAGTTCTTC. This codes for CSAARLALYNEQFF.

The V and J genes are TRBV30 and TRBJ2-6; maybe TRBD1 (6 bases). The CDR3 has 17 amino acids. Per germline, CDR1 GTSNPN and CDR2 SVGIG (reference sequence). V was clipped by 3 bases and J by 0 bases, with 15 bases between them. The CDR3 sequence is CAWSGQGKTSGANVLTF. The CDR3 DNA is TGTGCCTGGAGCGGTCAGGGGAAGACCTCTGGGGCCAACGTCCTGACTTTC.

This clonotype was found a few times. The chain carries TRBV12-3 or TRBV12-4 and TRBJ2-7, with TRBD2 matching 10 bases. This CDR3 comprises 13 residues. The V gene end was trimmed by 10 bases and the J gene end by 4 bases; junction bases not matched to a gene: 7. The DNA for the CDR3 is TGTGCCATCTCTAGCGGGAGAGGTTACGAGCAGTACTTC. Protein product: CAISSGRGYEQYF.